Below are 27 T cell receptor beta chains sequenced from a single sample in a study of T-cell reconstitution after alpha-beta-depleted transplantation in children. It was with unique molecular identifiers that the TCRbeta library was prepared. In TCRdb, the PCR reads were re-called with MiXCR into one record per CDR3 protein. The table lists around 410,000 distinct CDR3 sequences, around 9.9% of them singletons. This specimen was PBMCs from the stem cell graft donor, taken from the stem cell graft. These receptors came from a human donor who donated a stem cell graft to a child with acute myeloid leukemia.

This clonotype has at least ten counts. In nucleotides, the CDR3 is TGTGCCAGCAGCTGGGGGGGGGATTCACCCCTCCACTTT. Protein product: CASSWGGDSPLHF. The V and J genes are TRBV7-8 and TRBJ1-6; TRBD1 might be the D (5 bases). Germline V gene lookup returns CDR1 SGHVS and CDR2 FQNEAQ. The CDR3 length is 13 residues. Trimming removed 4 bases at V and 8 bases at J, with 9 bases between.

This clonotype has just a few counts. CDR3 in amino acids: CAWSVGPLNTEAFF. The DNA of the CDR3 is TGTGCCTGGAGTGTTGGCCCCCTGAACACTGAAGCTTTCTTT. The chain recombines TRBV30 with TRBJ1-1; D ambiguous. Trimming removed 0 bases from V and 0 bases from J, with 8 bases in between. Germline-derived CDR1 and CDR2 are GTSNPN and SVGIG (reference sequence). The CDR3 is made up of 14 amino acids.

The chain links TRBV6-5 to TRBJ1-1; the D gene is possibly TRBD1 (5 bases). The V and J ends lost 3 bases and 0 bases respectively, with 17 bases between them. The CDR3 has 17 amino acids. CDR1 and CDR2 from the germline V gene are MNHEY and SVGAGI. CDR3 sequence: CASSYASTGRMNTEAFF. CDR3 coding DNA: TGTGCCAGCAGTTATGCCTCTACGGGACGGATGAACACTGAAGCTTTCTTT.

V gene TRBV12-3 or TRBV12-4 combines with J gene TRBJ1-4; TRBD1 matches at 11 bases. J was trimmed by 7 bases and V by 3 bases; bases with no gene match: 1. This CDR3 has 14 amino acids. The CDR3 DNA sequence: TGTGCCAGCAGTTTGGACAGGGGGCCTGAAAAACTGTTTTTT. The encoded protein is CASSLDRGPEKLFF.

This clonotype was seen a few times. The J gene is TRBJ2-1, the V gene TRBV2; 8 bases are shared with TRBD2. This CDR3 comprises 13 residues. The germline V gene encodes CDR1 SNHLY and CDR2 FYNNEI. The ends lost 4 bases at V and 9 bases at J; junction bases unmatched: 5. CDR3 sequence reads: CASSGSLAGEQFF. The CDR3 bases are TGTGCCAGCAGTGGATCGCTAGCGGGTGAGCAGTTCTTC.

The sample holds many counts of this clonotype. The chain couples TRBV11-3 to TRBJ2-5; a weak D match, TRBD1 (6 bases). The CDR3 length is 15 residues. V was trimmed by 1 base and J by 2 bases, leaving 11 bases between them. Germline loops: CDR1 SGHNT, CDR2 YENEEA. The CDR3 region has the DNA TGTGCCAGCAGCTTAGGTCGCAGGGGACAAGAGACCCAGTACTTC. Residues: CASSLGRRGQETQYF.

This clonotype was detected many times. V gene TRBV20-1 combines with J gene TRBJ1-4, with 7 bases aligning to TRBD1. Germline V gives CDR1 DFQATT, CDR2 SNEGSKA (reference sequence). V trimming: 3 bases; J trimming: 10 bases; junction bases outside the gene matches: 8. The CDR3 has 13 amino acids. CDR3 nucleotide sequence: TGCAGTGCTAGCTGGCAGGGGGATGGAAAACTGTTTTTT. This translates into CSASWQGDGKLFF.

V and J are TRBV6-1 and TRBJ2-7; D is undetermined. This CDR3 spans 11 amino acids. Germline CDR1 is MNHNS and CDR2 is SASEGT. Trimming pared 7 bases from V and 3 bases from J, leaving 7 bases between. This CDR3 is CASTVYYEQYF. Here the CDR3 DNA reads TGTGCCAGCACGGTCTACTACGAGCAGTACTTC.

The table lists this clonotype with many counts. The V gene is TRBV5-5, the J gene TRBJ1-3; TRBD1 agrees at 7 bases. Trimming at V came to 4 bases and at J to 2 bases, leaving 3 bases not matched to a gene. The CDR3 is 14 residues long. CDR1 is SGHKS, CDR2 YYEKEE, per germline (reference sequence). The CDR3 DNA reads as TGTGCCAGCAGCGACGGACAGGCTGGAAACACCATATATTTT. Translated, it gives CASSDGQAGNTIYF.

This clonotype has a count of ten or more. The rearrangement links TRBV5-1 to TRBJ2-7; no reliable D call. V lost 4 bases to trimming and J lost 2 bases, with 7 bases between them. Germline lookup yields CDR1 SGHRS and CDR2 YFSETQ. This CDR3 has 12 residues. CDR3 nucleotide sequence: TGCGCCAGCAGCAAAGGGACCTACGAGCAGTACTTC. Translating it yields CASSKGTYEQYF.

The V and J genes are TRBV6-2 or TRBV6-3 and TRBJ2-1, with 11 bases matching TRBD2. V dropped 6 bases and J dropped 0; count of bases not matched to a gene: 19. Germline-derived CDR1 and CDR2 are MNHEY and SVGEGT. This CDR3 is 21 amino acids long. The CDR3 DNA reads as TGTGCCAGCAGCCTTACTGAGGGGCTAGCGGGGGGTAAGAGCTCCTACAATGAGCAGTTCTTC. Translated, it gives CASSLTEGLAGGKSSYNEQFF.

V gene TRBV7-9 combines with J gene TRBJ1-5; tentative D call: TRBD1 (5 bases). CDR1 SEHNR and CDR2 FQNEAQ come from the germline V gene (reference sequence). This CDR3 comprises 14 residues. V was shortened by 3 bases and J by 0 bases, with 6 bases between the two germline ends. The DNA for the CDR3 is TGTGCCAGCAGCTTGGACAATAGCAATCAGCCCCAGCATTTT. Protein product: CASSLDNSNQPQHF.

Comments on this clonotype: At one boundary the junction diverges from the germline segment, which might be a read error. The chain recombines TRBV5-1 with TRBJ2-1, with TRBD2 matching 7 bases. Germline CDR1 reads SGHRS; CDR2 reads YFSETQ. This CDR3 is 17 amino acids long. The CDR3 is CATSLEGVGGFYNEQFF. The DNA of the CDR3 is TGCGCCACCAGCTTGGAAGGCGTGGGGGGGTTCTACAATGAGCAGTTCTTC. The full variable domain, in which reference TRBV5-1 and TRBJ2-1 provide the parts outside the CDR3, is KAGVTQTPRYLIKTRGQQVTLSCSPISGHRSVSWYQQTPGQGLQFLFEYFSETQRNKGNFPGRFSGRQFSNSRSEMNVSTLELGDSALYLCATSLEGVGGFYNEQFFGPGTRLTVL.

This clonotype was seen a few times. This sequence joins TRBV5-1 and TRBJ2-6; D possibly uses TRBD1 or TRBD2 (5 bases each). V lost 4 bases and J lost 0, with 11 bases in between. This CDR3 is 16 amino acids long. CDR1 is SGHRS and CDR2 is YFSETQ in the germline V gene. CDR3 coding DNA: TGCGCCAGCAGCGGGACGGCAAACTCTGGGGCCAACGTCCTGACTTTC. This translates into CASSGTANSGANVLTF.

This clonotype was seen only a few times. This chain links TRBV20-1 with TRBJ2-7, with TRBD1 matching 8 bases. Germline loops: CDR1 DFQATT, CDR2 SNEGSKA (reference sequence). The V gene end was trimmed by 0 bases and the J gene end by 4 bases; junction bases not matched to a gene: 14. The CDR3 sequence is 17 residues long. The CDR3: CSARELRGRQGAYEQYF. The CDR3 DNA is TGCAGTGCTAGAGAACTGCGGGGTCGTCAGGGGGCTTACGAGCAGTACTTC.

This clonotype was counted a few times. Germline and junction disagree at one end, which may indicate a read error. The chain is built from TRBV10-3 and TRBJ1-5, with a possible D match to TRBD1 (5 bases). CDR3 size: 13 residues. Germline assignment: CDR1 ENHRY and CDR2 SYGVKD. DNA of the CDR3: TGTGCCATCGGAGGGGTTGGGGATCAGTCCCAGCATTTT. Translation: CAIGGVGDQSQHF.

This clonotype was seen only a few times. The V call is TRBV19, the J call TRBJ2-7; TRBD1 matches at 8 bases. The CDR3 consists of 14 residues. The V gene end was trimmed by 3 bases and the J gene end by 5 bases; junction bases not matched to a gene: 6. Germline V gene lookup returns CDR1 LNHDA and CDR2 SQIVND (reference sequence). The CDR3 sequence is CASSIMDRVNEQYF. CDR3 sequence (DNA): TGTGCCAGTAGTATTATGGACAGGGTCAACGAGCAGTACTTC.

This clonotype was seen more than once but under ten times. This chain connects TRBV20-1 to TRBJ1-6, with D unclear. V lost 1 base, J lost 0 bases, and 10 bases lay in between. The CDR3 covers 16 residues. Germline-derived CDR1 and CDR2 are DFQATT and SNEGSKA (reference sequence). The CDR3 coding sequence is TGCAGTGCTAGAGTGTCTGTTTTCTCCTATAATTCACCCCTCCACTTT. This codes for CSARVSVFSYNSPLHF.

This sequence joins TRBV20-1 and TRBJ1-6; no reliable D call. This CDR3 comprises 17 residues. Trimming cost V 1 base and J 0 bases, with 13 bases left between them. Germline V gene lookup returns CDR1 DFQATT and CDR2 SNEGSKA (reference sequence). CDR3 sequence: CSARGAGTSSYNSPLHF. The CDR3 nucleotides read TGCAGTGCTAGAGGGGCGGGAACTAGCTCCTATAATTCACCCCTCCACTTT.

This clonotype was recorded many times. The V and J genes are TRBV29-1 and TRBJ2-2, with unresolved D. Germline V gene lookup returns CDR1 SQVTM and CDR2 ANQGSEA. CDR3 length: 13 residues. Trimming pared 2 bases from V and 4 bases from J, leaving 8 bases between. The CDR3 is CSVESLTTGELFF. CDR3 DNA sequence: TGCAGCGTTGAAAGTCTGACCACCGGGGAGCTGTTTTTT.

In its sample, this clonotype was seen a few times. The chain combines TRBV6-5 with TRBJ2-1; possibly TRBD1 for D (5 bases). Per germline, CDR1 MNHEY and CDR2 SVGAGI. The CDR3 is 13 amino acids. The ends were cut back, 5 bases at V and 7 bases at J, with 12 bases in the middle. The CDR3 DNA reads TGTGCCAGCAGTAGGGCAGGGTCTAATGAGCAGTTCTTC. Translation gives CASSRAGSNEQFF.

This CDR3 reads CASSFYDGSYNEQFF. DNA for the CDR3: TGCGCCAGCAGCTTTTACGACGGCTCCTACAATGAGCAGTTCTTC. The chain carries TRBV5-1 and TRBJ2-1; no definite D call. Germline V CDR1 and CDR2: SGHRS, YFSETQ. Trimming removed 2 bases at V and 0 bases at J, with 9 bases between. The CDR3 is 15 amino acids.

The rearrangement uses TRBV20-1 and TRBJ1-2; D uncertain. V shed 6 bases and J shed 9 bases, with 11 bases lying between them. This CDR3 comprises 10 residues. Looked up from germline, CDR1 is DFQATT and CDR2 is SNEGSKA (reference sequence). The CDR3 region is CSAVRGSYTF. The CDR3 DNA reads TGCAGTGCCGTGAGAGGGAGCTACACCTTC.

This clonotype was found a few times. The gene calls are TRBV9 and TRBJ2-1, with D unclear. The CDR3 loop spans 12 amino acids. The germline V gene encodes CDR1 SGDLS and CDR2 YYNGEE. The germline V and J ends were trimmed by 0 bases and 8 bases, with 6 bases remaining between them. The CDR3 coding sequence is TGTGCCAGCAGCGTAGATGGCGATGAGCAGTTCTTC. It is translated as CASSVDGDEQFF. The variable domain in full, with the rest retrieved from reference TRBV9 and TRBJ2-1, is DSGVTQTPKHLITATGQRVTLRCSPRSGDLSVYWYQQSLDQGLQFLIQYYNGEERAKGNILERFSAQQFPDLHSELNLSSLELGDSALYFCASSVDGDEQFFGPGTRLTVL.

This clonotype appeared a few times. This chain joins TRBV11-2 and TRBJ1-5; D is possibly TRBD1 (5 bases). V shed 3 bases and J shed 0 bases, with 21 bases lying between them. Germline lookup yields CDR1 SGHAT and CDR2 FQNNGV. The CDR3 sequence is 19 residues long. For the CDR3, the DNA is TGTGCCAGCAGCTTGGGGCCCACCAGCCTCTTCTATAGCAATCAGCCCCAGCATTTT. It yields the protein CASSLGPTSLFYSNQPQHF. Full variable domain (rest looked up from reference TRBV11-2 and TRBJ1-5): EAGVAQSPRYKIIEKRQSVAFWCNPISGHATLYWYQQILGQGPKLLIQFQNNGVVDDSQLPKDRFSAERLKGVDSTLKIQPAKLEDSAVYLCASSLGPTSLFYSNQPQHFGDGTRLSIL.

J is TRBJ2-3 and V is TRBV19, with 10 nucleotides matching TRBD2. Per the germline V gene, CDR1 is LNHDA and CDR2 is SQIVND (reference sequence). The CDR3 totals 15 residues. V lost 3 bases, J lost 6 bases, and 6 bases stayed unmatched. The CDR3 nucleotides read TGTGCCAGTAGTATCTTTAGCGGGGGGCCGGATACGCAGTATTTT. Translating it yields CASSIFSGGPDTQYF.

This clonotype has only a few counts. The genes are TRBV12-3 or TRBV12-4 and TRBJ1-4, with D maybe TRBD1 (5 bases). There are 13 residues in the CDR3. Trimming left V 3 bases short and J 6 bases short, with 8 bases between. CDR3 DNA sequence: TGTGCCAGCAGTTTGTCGGGACATGAAAAACTGTTTTTT. Translating gives CASSLSGHEKLFF.